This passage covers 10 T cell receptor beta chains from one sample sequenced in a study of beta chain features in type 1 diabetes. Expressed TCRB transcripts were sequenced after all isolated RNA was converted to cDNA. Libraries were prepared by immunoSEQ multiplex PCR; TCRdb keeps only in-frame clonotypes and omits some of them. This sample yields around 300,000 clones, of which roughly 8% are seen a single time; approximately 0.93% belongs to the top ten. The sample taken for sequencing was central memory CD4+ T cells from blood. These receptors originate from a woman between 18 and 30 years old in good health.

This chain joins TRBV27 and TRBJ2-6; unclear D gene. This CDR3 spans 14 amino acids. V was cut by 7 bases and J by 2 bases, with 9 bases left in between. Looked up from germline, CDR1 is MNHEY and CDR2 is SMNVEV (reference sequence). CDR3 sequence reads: CASKTLAGANVLTF. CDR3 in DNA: TGTGCCAGCAAGACCTTAGCTGGGGCCAACGTCCTGACTTTC.

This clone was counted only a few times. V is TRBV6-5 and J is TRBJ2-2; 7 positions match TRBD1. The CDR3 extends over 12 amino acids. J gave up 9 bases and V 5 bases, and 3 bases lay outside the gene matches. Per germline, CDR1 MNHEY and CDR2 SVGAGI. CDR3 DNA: TGTGCCAGCAGTCGACAGGGCTGGGAGCTGTTTTTT. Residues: CASSRQGWELFF.

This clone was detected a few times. CDR3 residues: CASSGAGTGGVEQFF. In nucleotides, the CDR3 is TGTGCCAGCAGTGGAGCCGGGACAGGGGGTGTCGAGCAGTTCTTC. The rearrangement uses TRBV28 and TRBJ2-1; 11 positions agree with TRBD1. The CDR3 spans 15 residues. The germline gives CDR1 MDHEN, CDR2 SYDVKM. The trim removed 5 bases at V and 10 bases at J, leaving 10 bases unmatched.

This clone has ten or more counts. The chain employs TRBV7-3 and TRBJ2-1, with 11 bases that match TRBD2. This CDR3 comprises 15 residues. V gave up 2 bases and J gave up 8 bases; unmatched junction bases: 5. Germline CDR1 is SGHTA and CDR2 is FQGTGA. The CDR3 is CASSLASGGPYEQFF. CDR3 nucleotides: TGTGCCAGCAGCTTAGCTAGCGGGGGGCCCTATGAGCAGTTCTTC.

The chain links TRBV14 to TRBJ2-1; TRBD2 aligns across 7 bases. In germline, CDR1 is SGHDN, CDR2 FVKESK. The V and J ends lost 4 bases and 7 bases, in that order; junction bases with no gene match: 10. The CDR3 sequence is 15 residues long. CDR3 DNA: TGTGCCAGCAGCCCCGGGTTGGGGGGGAGGAATGAGCAGTTCTTC. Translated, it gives CASSPGLGGRNEQFF.

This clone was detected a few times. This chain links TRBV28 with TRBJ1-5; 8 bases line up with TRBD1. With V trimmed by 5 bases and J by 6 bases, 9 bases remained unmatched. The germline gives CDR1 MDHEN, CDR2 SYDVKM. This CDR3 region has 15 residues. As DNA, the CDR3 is TGTGCCAGCAGTGTCCTTTCAGGGGGCGGTCAGCCCCAGCATTTT. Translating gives CASSVLSGGGQPQHF.

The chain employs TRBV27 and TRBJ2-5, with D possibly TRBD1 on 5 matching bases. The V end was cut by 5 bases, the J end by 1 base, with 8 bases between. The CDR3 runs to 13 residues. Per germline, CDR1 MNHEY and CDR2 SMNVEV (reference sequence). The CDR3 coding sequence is TGTGCCAGCAGTCAGGGATTCCAAGAGACCCAGTACTTC. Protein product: CASSQGFQETQYF.

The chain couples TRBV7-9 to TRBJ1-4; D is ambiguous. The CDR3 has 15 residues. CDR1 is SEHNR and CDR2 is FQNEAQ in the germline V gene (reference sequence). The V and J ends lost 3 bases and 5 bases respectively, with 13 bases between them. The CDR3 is CASSFGGGLNEKLFF. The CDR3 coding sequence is TGTGCCAGCAGCTTCGGAGGAGGCCTCAATGAAAAACTGTTTTTT.

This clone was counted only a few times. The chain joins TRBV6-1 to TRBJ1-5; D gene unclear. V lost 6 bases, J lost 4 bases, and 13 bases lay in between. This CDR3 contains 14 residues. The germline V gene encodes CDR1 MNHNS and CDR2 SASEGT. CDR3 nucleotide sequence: TGTGCCAGCAGAGGGAGGGATCGGAATCAGCCCCAGCATTTT. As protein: CASRGRDRNQPQHF.

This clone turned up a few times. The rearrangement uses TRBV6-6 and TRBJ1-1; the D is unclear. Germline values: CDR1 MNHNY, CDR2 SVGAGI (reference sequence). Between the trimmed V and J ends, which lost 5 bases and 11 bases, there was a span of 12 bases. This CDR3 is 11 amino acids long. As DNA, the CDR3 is TGTGCCAGCAGTCCCGCGGAGCGGGCTTTCTTT. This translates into CASSPAERAFF.